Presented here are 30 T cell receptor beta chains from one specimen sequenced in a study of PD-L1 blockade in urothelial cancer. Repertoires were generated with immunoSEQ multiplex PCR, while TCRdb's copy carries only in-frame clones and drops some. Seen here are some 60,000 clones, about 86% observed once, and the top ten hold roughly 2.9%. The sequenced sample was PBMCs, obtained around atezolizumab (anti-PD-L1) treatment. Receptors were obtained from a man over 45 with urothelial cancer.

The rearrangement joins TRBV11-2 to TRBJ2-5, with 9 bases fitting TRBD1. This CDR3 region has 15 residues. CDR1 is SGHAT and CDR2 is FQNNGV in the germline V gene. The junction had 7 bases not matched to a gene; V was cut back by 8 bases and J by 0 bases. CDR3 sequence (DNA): TGTGCCAGCGGGGGGACAGGGAGCCACCAAGAGACCCAGTACTTC. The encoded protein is CASGGTGSHQETQYF.

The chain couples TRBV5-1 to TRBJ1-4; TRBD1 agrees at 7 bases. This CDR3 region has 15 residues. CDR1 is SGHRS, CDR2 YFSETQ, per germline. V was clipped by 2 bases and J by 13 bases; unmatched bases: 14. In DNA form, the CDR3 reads TGCGCCAGCAGCTTTAGGGGGACAGCGGATAAGTCACTGTTTTTT. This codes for CASSFRGTADKSLFF.

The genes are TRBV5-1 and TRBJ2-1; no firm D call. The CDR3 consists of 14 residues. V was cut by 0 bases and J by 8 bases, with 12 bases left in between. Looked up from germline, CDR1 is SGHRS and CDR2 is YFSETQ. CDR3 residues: CASSLAPTADEQFF. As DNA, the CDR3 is TGCGCCAGCAGCTTGGCCCCGACTGCAGATGAGCAGTTCTTC.

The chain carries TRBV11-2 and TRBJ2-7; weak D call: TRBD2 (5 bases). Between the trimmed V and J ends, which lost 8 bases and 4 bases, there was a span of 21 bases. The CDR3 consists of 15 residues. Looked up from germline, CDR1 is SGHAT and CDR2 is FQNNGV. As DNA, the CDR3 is TGTGCCAGCGGGATACCAGGTCTTGAGCGGTACGAGCAGTACTTC. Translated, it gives CASGIPGLERYEQYF.

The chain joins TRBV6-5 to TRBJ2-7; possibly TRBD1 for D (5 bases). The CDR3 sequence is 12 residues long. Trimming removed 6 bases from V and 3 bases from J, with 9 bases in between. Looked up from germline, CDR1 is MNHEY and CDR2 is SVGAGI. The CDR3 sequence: CASSRGHYEQYF. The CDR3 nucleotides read TGTGCCAGCAGCCGTGGACACTACGAGCAGTACTTC.

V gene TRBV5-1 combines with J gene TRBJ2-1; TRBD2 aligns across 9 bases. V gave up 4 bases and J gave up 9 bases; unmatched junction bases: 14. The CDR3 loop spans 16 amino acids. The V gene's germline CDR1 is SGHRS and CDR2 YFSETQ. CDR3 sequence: CASSPDLSGRPSEQFF. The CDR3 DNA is TGCGCCAGCAGCCCAGATTTAAGCGGGAGGCCAAGTGAGCAGTTCTTC.

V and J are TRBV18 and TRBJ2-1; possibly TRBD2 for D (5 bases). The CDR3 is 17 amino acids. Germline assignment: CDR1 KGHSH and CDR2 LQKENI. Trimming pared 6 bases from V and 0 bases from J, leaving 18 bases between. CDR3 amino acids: CASSPAGGLSSYNEQFF. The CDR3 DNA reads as TGTGCCAGCTCCCCCGCTGGTGGACTTAGCTCCTACAATGAGCAGTTCTTC.

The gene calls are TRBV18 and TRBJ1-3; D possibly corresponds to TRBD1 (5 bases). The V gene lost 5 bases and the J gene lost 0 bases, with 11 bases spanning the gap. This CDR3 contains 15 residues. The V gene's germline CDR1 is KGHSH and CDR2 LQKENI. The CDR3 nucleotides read TGTGCCAGCTCATCAGGGCTTTCCTCTGGAAACACCATATATTTT. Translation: CASSSGLSSGNTIYF.

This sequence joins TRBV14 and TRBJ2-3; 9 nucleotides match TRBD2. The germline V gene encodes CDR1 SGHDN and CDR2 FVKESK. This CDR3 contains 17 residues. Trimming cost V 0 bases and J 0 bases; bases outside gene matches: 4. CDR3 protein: CASSQEWLAGSTDTQYF. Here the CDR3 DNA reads TGTGCCAGCAGCCAAGAATGGCTAGCGGGGAGCACAGATACGCAGTATTTT.

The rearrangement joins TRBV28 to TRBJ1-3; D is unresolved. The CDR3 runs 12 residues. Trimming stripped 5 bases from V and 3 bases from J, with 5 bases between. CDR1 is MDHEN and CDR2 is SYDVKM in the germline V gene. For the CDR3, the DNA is TGTGCCAGCAGTATTAATGGAAACACCATATATTTT. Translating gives CASSINGNTIYF. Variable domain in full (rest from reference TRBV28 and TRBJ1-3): DVKVTQSSRYLVKRTGEKVFLECVQDMDHENMFWYRQDPGLGLRLIYFSYDVKMKEKGDIPEGYSVSREKKERFSLILESASTNQTSMYLCASSINGNTIYFGEGSWLTVV.

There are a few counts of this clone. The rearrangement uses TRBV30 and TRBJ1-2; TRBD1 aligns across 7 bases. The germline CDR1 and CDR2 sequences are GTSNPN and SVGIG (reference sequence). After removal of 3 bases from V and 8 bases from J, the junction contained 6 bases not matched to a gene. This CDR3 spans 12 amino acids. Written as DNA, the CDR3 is TGTGCCTGGAGCCCCCTGGGACAGGGCTACACCTTC. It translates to CAWSPLGQGYTF.

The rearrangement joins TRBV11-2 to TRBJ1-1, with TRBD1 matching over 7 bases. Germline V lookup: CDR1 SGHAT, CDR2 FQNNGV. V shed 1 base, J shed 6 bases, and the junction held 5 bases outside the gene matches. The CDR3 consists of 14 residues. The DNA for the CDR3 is TGTGCCAGCAGCTTAGGAGACAGGGACGCTGAAGCTTTCTTT. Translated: CASSLGDRDAEAFF.

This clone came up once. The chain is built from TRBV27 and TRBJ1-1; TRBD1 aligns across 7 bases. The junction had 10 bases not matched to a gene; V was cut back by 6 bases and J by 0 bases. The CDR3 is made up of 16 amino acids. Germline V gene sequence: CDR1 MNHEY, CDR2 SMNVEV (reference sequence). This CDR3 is CASRATTGTVNTEAFF. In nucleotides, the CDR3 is TGTGCCAGCAGGGCTACCACCGGGACAGTGAACACTGAAGCTTTCTTT.

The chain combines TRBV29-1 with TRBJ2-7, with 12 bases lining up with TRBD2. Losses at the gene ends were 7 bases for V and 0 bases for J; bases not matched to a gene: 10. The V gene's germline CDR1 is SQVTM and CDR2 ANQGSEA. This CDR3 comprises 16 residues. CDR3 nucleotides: TGCAGCGCCGAAGTTCTAGCGGGAGGGTACTCCTACGAGCAGTACTTC. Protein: CSAEVLAGGYSYEQYF.

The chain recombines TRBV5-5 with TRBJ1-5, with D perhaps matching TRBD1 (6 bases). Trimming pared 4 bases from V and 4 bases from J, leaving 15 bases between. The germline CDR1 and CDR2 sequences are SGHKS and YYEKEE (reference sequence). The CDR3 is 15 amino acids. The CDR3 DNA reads TGTGCCAGCAGCCCCCTTCGGGGGGCGAATCAGCCCCAGCATTTT. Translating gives CASSPLRGANQPQHF.

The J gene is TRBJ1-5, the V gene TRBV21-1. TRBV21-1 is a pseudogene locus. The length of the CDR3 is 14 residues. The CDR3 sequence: CASSHRGLDQPQHF. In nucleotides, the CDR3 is TGTGCCAGCTCCCACCGGGGATTGGACCAGCCCCAGCATTTT.

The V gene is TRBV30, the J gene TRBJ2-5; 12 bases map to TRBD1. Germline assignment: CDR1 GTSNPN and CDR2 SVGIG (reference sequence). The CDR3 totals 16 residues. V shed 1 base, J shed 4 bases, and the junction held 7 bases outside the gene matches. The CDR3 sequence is CAWSAGWDRGRETQYF. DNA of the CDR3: TGTGCCTGGAGTGCCGGGTGGGACAGGGGGCGAGAGACCCAGTACTTC.

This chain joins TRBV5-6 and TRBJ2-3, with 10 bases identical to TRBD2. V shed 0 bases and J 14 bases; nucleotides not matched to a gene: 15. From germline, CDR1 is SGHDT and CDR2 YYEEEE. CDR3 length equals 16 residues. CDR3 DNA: TGTGCCAGCAGCTTGGTCGGGACTAGCGTCACCCCACGGGGGTATTTT. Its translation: CASSLVGTSVTPRGYF.

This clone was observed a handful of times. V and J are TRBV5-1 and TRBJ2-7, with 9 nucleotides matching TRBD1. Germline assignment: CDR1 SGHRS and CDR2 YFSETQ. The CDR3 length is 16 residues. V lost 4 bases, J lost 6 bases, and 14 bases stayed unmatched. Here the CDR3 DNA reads TGCGCCAGCAGCCCCTCAGCGAGACAGGGGGGAGGCGAGCAGTACTTC. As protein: CASSPSARQGGGEQYF.

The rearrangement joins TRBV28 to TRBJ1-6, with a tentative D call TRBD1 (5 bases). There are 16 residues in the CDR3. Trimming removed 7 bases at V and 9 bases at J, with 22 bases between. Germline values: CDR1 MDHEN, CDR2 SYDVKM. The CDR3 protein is CASNSPTGTRASPLHF. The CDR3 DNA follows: TGTGCCAGCAATTCACCTACCGGGACTCGGGCTTCACCCCTCCACTTT.

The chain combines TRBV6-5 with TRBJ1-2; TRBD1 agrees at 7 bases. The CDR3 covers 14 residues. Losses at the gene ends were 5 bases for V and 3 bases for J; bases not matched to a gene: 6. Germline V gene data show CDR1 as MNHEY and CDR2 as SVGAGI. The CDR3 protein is CASSPDREDYGYTF. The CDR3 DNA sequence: TGTGCCAGCAGTCCCGACAGGGAGGACTATGGCTACACCTTC.

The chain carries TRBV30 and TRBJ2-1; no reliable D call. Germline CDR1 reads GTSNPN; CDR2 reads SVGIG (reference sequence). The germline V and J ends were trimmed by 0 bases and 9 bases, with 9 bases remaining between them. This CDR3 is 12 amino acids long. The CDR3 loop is CAWSVLVGEQFF. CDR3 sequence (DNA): TGTGCCTGGAGTGTATTAGTCGGTGAGCAGTTCTTC.

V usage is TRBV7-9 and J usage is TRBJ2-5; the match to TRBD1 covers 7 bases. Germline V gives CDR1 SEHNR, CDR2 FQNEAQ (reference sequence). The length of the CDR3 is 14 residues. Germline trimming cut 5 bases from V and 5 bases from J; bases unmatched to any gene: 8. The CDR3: CASSEQGWEETQYF. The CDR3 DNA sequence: TGTGCCAGCAGCGAACAGGGGTGGGAGGAGACCCAGTACTTC.

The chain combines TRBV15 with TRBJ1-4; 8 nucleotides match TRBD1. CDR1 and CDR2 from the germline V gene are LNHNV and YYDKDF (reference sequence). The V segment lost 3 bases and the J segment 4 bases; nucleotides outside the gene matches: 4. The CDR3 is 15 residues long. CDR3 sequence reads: CATSRHGQGNEKLFF. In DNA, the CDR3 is TGTGCCACCAGCAGGCACGGACAGGGTAATGAAAAACTGTTTTTT.

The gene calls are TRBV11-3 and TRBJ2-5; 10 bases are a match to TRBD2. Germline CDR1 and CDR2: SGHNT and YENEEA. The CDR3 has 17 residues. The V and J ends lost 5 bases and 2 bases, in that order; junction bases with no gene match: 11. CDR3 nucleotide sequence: TGTGCCAGCAGCCCAGGGGGGATAGCGGGAGGACAAGAGACCCAGTACTTC. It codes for CASSPGGIAGGQETQYF.

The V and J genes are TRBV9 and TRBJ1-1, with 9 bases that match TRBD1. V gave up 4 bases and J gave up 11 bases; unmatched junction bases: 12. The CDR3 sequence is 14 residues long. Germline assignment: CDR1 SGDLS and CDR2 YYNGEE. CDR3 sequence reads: CASSPTGTGMWAFF. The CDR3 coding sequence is TGTGCCAGCAGCCCCACCGGGACAGGGATGTGGGCTTTCTTT.

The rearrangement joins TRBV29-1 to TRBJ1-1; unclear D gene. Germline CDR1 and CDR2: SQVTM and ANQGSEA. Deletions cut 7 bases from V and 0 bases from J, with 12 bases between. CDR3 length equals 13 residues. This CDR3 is CSAREGLNTEAFF. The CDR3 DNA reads TGCAGCGCGCGAGAGGGTTTGAACACTGAAGCTTTCTTT.

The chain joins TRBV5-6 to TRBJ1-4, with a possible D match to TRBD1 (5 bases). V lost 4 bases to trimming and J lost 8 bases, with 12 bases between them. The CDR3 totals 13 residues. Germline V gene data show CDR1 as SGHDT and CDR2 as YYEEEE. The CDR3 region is CASSGGGVEKLFF. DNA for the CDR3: TGTGCCAGCAGCGGGGGAGGGGTGGAAAAACTGTTTTTT. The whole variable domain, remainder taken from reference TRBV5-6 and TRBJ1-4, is DAGVTQSPTHLIKTRGQQVTLRCSPKSGHDTVSWYQQALGQGPQFIFQYYEEEERQRGNFPDRFSGHQFPNYSSELNVNALLLGDSALYLCASSGGGVEKLFFGSGTQLSVL.

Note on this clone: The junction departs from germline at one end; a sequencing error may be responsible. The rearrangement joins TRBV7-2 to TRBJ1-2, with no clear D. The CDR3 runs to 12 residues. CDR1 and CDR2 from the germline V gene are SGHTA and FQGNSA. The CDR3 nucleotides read TGTGCCAGCAGGTTAGATCGGGTGGACTACACCTTC. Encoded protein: CASRLDRVDYTF.

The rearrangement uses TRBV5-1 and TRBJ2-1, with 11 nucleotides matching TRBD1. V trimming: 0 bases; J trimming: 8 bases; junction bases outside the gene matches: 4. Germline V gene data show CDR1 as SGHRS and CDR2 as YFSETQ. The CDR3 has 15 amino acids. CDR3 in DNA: TGCGCCAGCAGCTTGGGCGGACAGGGGGCTTATGAGCAGTTCTTC. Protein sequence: CASSLGGQGAYEQFF. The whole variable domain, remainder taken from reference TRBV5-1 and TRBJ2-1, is KAGVTQTPRYLIKTRGQQVTLSCSPISGHRSVSWYQQTPGQGLQFLFEYFSETQRNKGNFPGRFSGRQFSNSRSEMNVSTLELGDSALYLCASSLGGQGAYEQFFGPGTRLTVL.